This is a list of T cell receptor beta chains from one sample in a study of breast tumors, draining lymph nodes, adjacent tissues. Each CDR3 protein gets one entry after TCRdb re-called the multiplex PCR reads with MiXCR. This sample yields 170,000 or so distinct CDR3 sequences, of which roughly a third are seen a single time; 4% to 5.5% belongs to the top ten. Sample: axillary lymph node tissue. These receptors were obtained from a female donor with breast cancer. Some clones in this sample may be carry-over from other donors' samples. CDR3s include the opening cysteine and the closing phenylalanine or tryptophan. The order of the fields is V gene, CDR3 length, J gene, CDR3 protein.

TRBV4-3	18	TRBJ2-7	CASRRDSGRTSITYEQYF
TRBV7-9	13	TRBJ1-2	CASTPGGKYGYTF
TRBV19	14	TRBJ2-6	CATSTGSGANVLTF
TRBV29-1	17	TRBJ2-6	CSVEQLAGSSGANVLTF
TRBV2	14	TRBJ2-5	CASSERREGQPQYF
TRBV18	15	TRBJ2-2	CASSLGRADTGELFF
TRBV11-2	16	TRBJ2-5	CASSLGTSERGETQYF
TRBV14	15	TRBJ1-5	CASSRRTSGRFYEHF
TRBV11-1	13	TRBJ2-5	CATLGAGEETQYF
TRBV25-1	13	TRBJ2-5	CASSEHISETQYF
TRBV24-1	15	TRBJ2-5	CATSDFSGGEETQYF
TRBV11-2	13	TRBJ2-5	CASSLSAEETQYF
TRBV7-2	13	TRBJ2-4	CASSSGQKDIQYF
TRBV29-1	13	TRBJ1-2	CSGKGGRPYGYTF
TRBV7-6	14	TRBJ2-7	CASSLEGGGGEQHF
TRBV7-2	13	TRBJ1-4	CASSLKWGEKLFF
TRBV18	18	TRBJ2-7	CASSLAPPRRQTWYEQYF
TRBV7-2	12	TRBJ2-7	CASSQNRGLKYF
TRBV6-6	15	TRBJ1-2	CASSDDRPVGYGYTF
TRBV7-9	11	TRBJ1-6	CASSLSSPLHF
TRBV11-3	14	TRBJ1-4	CASGPWTAGEKLFF
TRBV7-6	20	TRBJ1-5	CASSLGALNTGGGNNQPQHF
TRBV10-3	17	TRBJ2-5	CAISESPTTGVGKTQYF
TRBV6-9	12	TRBJ1-2	CASRRTGEGYTF
TRBV30	14	TRBJ1-5	CAWRDRGASQPQHF
TRBV4-2	12	TRBJ2-2	CASSQEAGELFF
TRBV6-9	17	TRBJ1-1	CASSFPARIGWNTEAFF
TRBV19	15	TRBJ1-4	CASSSYRGRNEKLFF
TRBV12-3/TRBV12-4	14	TRBJ2-1	CASLTPEGYKEQFF
TRBV28	14	TRBJ1-2	CASRSSGTGLGYTF
TRBV20-1	15	TRBJ2-7	CSASFRGRGSYEQYF
TRBV10-3	13	TRBJ2-3	CAISRDNTDTQYF
TRBV3-1	15	TRBJ2-7	CASSQVTGVAYEQYF
TRBV11-2	13	TRBJ1-2	CASSRDTSGGYTF
TRBV5-1	15	TRBJ1-4	CASSLAGVTNEKLFF
TRBV5-1	14	TRBJ2-7	CASSSTGATYEQYF
TRBV2	11	TRBJ2-5	CATGGRETQYF
TRBV28	16	TRBJ1-4	CASSLFQGAGREKLFF